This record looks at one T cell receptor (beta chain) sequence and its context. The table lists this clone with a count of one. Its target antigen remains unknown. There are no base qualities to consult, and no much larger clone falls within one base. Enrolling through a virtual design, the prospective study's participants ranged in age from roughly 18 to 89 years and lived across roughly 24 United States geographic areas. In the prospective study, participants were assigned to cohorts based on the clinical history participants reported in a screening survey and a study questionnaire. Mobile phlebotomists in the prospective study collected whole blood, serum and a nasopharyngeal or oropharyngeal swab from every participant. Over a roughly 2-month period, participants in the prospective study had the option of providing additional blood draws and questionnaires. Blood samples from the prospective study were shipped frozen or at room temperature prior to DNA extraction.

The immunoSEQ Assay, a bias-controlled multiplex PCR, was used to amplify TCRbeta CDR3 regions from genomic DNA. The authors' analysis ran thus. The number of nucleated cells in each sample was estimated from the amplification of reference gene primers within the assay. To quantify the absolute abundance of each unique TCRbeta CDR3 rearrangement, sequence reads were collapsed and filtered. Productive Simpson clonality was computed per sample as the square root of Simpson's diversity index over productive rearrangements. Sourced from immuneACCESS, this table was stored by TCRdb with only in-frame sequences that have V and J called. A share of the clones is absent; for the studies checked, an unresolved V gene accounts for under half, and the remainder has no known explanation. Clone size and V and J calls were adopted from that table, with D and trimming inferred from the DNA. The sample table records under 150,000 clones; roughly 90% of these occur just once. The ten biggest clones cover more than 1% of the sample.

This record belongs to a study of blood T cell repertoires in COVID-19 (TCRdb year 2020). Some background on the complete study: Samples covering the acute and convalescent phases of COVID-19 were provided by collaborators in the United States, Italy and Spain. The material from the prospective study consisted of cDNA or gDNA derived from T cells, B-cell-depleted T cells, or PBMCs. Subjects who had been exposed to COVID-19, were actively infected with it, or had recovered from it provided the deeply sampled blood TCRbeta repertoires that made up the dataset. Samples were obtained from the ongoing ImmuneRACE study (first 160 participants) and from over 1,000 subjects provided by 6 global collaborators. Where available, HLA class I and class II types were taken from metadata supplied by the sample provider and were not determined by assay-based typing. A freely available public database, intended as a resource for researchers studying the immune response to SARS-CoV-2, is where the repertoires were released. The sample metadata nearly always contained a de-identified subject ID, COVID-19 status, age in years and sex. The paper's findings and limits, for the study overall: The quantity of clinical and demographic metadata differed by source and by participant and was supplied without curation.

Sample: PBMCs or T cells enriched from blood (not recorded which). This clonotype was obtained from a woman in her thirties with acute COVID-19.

For the CDR3, the sequence is CASSFGPRETQYF. The DNA sequence reads TGTGCCAGCAGTTTTGGCCCACGAGAGACCCAGTACTTC. The chain uses TRBV12-3 or TRBV12-4 and TRBJ2-5; the D gene lacks a confident call. Taken from cysteine to phenylalanine, the CDR3 has 13 residues. The entry retains the CDR3 DNA only, 39 bases that are in frame from base 1. V gives up 3 bases and J gives up 4 bases, and the segment between their germline ends measures 9 bases.